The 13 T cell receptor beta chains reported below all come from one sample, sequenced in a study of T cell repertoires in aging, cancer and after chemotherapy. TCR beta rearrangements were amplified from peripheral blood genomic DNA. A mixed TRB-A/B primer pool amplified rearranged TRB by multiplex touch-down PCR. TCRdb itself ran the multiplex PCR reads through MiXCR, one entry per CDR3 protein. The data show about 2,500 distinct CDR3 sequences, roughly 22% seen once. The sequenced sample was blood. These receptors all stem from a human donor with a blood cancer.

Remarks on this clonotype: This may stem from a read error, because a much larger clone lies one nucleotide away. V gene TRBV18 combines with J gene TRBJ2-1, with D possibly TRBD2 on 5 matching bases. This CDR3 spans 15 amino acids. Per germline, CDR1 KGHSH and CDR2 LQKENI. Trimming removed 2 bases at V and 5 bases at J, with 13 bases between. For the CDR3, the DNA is TGTGCCAGCTCACCAGTCCTAGCTGACCACAATGAGCAGTTCTTC. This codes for CASSPVLADHNEQFF. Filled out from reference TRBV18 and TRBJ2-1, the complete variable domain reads NAGVMQNPRHLVRRRGQEARLRCSPMKGHSHVYWYRQLPEEGLKFMVYLQKENIIDESGMPKERFSAEFPKEGPSILRIQQVVRGDSAAYFCASSPVLADHNEQFFGPGTRLTVL.

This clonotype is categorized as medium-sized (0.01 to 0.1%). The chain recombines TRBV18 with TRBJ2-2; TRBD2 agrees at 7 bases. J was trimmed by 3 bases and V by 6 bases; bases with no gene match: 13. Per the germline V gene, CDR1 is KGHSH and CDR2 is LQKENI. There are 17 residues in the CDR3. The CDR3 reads CASSPLMEAGDTGELFF. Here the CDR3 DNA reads TGTGCCAGCTCTCCGCTAATGGAGGCGGGGGACACCGGGGAGCTGTTTTTT.

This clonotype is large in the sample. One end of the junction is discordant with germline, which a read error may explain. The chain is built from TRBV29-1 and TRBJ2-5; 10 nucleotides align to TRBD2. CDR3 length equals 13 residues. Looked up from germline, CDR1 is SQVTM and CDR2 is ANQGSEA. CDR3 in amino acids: CSVDLLAGEAQYF. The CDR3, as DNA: TGCAGCGTTGATTTGCTAGCGGGAGAGGCCCAGTACTTC.

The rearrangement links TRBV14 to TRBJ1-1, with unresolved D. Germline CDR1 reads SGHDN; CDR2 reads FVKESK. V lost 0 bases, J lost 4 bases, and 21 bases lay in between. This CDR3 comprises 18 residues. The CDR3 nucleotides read TGTGCCAGCAGCCAAGATGGTGGTGCGGCGGCGGGTTTCACTGAAGCTTTCTTT. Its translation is CASSQDGGAAAGFTEAFF.

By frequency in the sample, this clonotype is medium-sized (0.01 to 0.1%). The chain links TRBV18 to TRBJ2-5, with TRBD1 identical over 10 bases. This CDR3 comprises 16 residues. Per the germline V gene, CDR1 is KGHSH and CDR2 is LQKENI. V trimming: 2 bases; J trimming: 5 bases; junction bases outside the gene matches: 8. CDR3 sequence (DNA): TGTGCCAGCTCACCAACCCGGACAGGGGGAATGGAGACCCAGTACTTC. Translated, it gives CASSPTRTGGMETQYF.

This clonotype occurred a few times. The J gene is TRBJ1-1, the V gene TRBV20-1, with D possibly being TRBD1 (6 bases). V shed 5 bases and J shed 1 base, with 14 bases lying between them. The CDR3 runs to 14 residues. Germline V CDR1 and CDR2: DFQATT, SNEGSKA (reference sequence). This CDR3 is CSAPKTGSNTEAFF. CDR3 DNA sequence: TGCAGTGCTCCAAAGACAGGATCGAACACTGAAGCTTTCTTT.

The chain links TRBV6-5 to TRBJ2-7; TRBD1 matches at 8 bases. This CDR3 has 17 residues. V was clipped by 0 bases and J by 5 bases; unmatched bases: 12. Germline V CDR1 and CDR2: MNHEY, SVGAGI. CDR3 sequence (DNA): TGTGCCAGCAGTTACTCGGCAGGGGGCAGGAGAACCCACGAGCAGTACGTC. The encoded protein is CASSYSAGGRRTHEQYV.

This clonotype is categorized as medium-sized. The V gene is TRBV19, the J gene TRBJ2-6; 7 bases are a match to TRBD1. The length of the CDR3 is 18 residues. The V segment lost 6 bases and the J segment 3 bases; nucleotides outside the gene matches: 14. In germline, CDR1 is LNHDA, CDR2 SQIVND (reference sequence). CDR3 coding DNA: TGTGCCAGTAGCGAATGGGGGACAGTACCTCTTGGGGCCAACGTCCTGACTTTC. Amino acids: CASSEWGTVPLGANVLTF.

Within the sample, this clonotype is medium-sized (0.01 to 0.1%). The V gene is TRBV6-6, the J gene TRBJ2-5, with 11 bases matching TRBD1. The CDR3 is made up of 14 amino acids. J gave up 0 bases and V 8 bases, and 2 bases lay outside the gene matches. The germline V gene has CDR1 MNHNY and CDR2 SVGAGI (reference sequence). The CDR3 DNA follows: TGTGCCAGCGGGGACAGGGGGAACCAAGAGACCCAGTACTTC. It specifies CASGDRGNQETQYF.

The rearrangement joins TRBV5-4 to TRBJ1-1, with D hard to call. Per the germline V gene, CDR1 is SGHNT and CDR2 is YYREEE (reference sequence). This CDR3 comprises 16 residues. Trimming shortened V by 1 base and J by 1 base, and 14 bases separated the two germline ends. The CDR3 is CASSLWAGSKNTEAFF. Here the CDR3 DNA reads TGTGCCAGCAGCTTGTGGGCAGGATCGAAGAACACTGAAGCTTTCTTT.

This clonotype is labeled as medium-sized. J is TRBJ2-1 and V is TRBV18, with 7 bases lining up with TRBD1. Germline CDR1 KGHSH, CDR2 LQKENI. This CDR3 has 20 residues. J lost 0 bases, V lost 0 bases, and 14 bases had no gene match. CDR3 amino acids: CASSPPNVDREISSYNEQFF. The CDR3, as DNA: TGTGCCAGCTCACCACCGAACGTCGACAGGGAGATAAGCTCCTACAATGAGCAGTTCTTC. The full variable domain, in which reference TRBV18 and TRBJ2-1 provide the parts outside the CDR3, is NAGVMQNPRHLVRRRGQEARLRCSPMKGHSHVYWYRQLPEEGLKFMVYLQKENIIDESGMPKERFSAEFPKEGPSILRIQQVVRGDSAAYFCASSPPNVDREISSYNEQFFGPGTRLTVL.

DNA for the CDR3: TGTGCCAGCAGTGAAGTGGGCGCCCGCTCTGGAAACACCATATATTTT. This codes for CASSEVGARSGNTIYF. This chain joins TRBV2 and TRBJ1-3; D gene ambiguous. The V gene lost 1 base and the J gene lost 0 bases, with 10 bases spanning the gap. CDR1 is SNHLY, CDR2 FYNNEI, per germline. The CDR3 is 16 residues long.

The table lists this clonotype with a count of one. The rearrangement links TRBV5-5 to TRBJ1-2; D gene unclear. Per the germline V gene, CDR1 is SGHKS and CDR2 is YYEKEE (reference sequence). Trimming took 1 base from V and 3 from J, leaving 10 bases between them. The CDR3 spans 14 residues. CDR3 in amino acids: CASSLFRADYGYTF. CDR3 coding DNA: TGTGCCAGCAGCTTGTTTCGGGCGGACTATGGCTACACCTTC.